Shown below are 29 T cell receptor beta chains from a single sample sequenced in a study of blood T cell repertoires in COVID-19. The assay was immunoSEQ multiplex PCR, and TCRdb's table has in-frame clones only and misses some. Of about 97,000 clones in the sample, around 87% are singletons; the top ten hold nearly 20%. Sequencing was performed on peripheral blood. The origin of the receptors is a human donor in a cohort sampled during active COVID-19.

This clone has a single count. The CDR3 coding sequence is TGCAGTGCTAGCAGGGAGGCGGCTTTCTTT. It translates to CSASREAAFF. The J gene is TRBJ1-1, the V gene TRBV20-1; TRBD1 might be the D (5 bases). Between the trimmed V and J ends, which lost 3 bases and 11 bases, there was a span of 10 bases. The germline V gene encodes CDR1 DFQATT and CDR2 SNEGSKA (reference sequence). The length of the CDR3 is 10 residues.

The J gene is TRBJ2-1, the V gene TRBV7-9, with 7 positions matching TRBD2. Germline trimming cut 5 bases from V and 4 bases from J; bases unmatched to any gene: 8. Germline lookup yields CDR1 SEHNR and CDR2 FQNEAQ (reference sequence). The CDR3 consists of 15 residues. CDR3 protein: CASSQASGVYNEQFF. CDR3 in DNA: TGTGCCAGCAGCCAAGCTAGCGGAGTATACAATGAGCAGTTCTTC.

About this clone: Other DNA variants within this sample encode the same CDR3. V usage is TRBV9 and J usage is TRBJ1-3, with D hard to call. The V gene's germline CDR1 is SGDLS and CDR2 YYNGEE. The CDR3 totals 15 residues. Trimming took 2 bases from V and 0 from J, leaving 9 bases between them. CDR3 region: CASSVSGSSGNTIYF. CDR3 bases: TGTGCCAGCAGCGTGTCAGGCAGCTCTGGAAACACCATATATTTT.

This rearrangement joins TRBV7-2 to TRBJ1-1; D is possibly TRBD1 (5 bases). The CDR3 is 14 amino acids. Germline lookup yields CDR1 SGHTA and CDR2 FQGNSA. V was shortened by 5 bases and J by 6 bases, with 16 bases between the two germline ends. The CDR3 DNA reads TGTGCCAGCAGCCCCCGCGGGGGGGGGTCTGAAGCTTTCTTT. Translating it yields CASSPRGGGSEAFF.

V is TRBV7-6 and J is TRBJ2-5; 11 nucleotides agree with TRBD2. From germline, CDR1 is SGHVS and CDR2 FNYEAQ. Trimming cost V 4 bases and J 2 bases; bases outside gene matches: 9. The CDR3 extends over 17 amino acids. CDR3 region: CASSWGVAGGYQETQYF. The DNA of the CDR3 is TGTGCCAGCAGCTGGGGGGTAGCGGGAGGGTATCAAGAGACCCAGTACTTC.

The chain joins TRBV7-8 to TRBJ2-7, with 12 bases that match TRBD2. V lost 4 bases, J lost 0 bases, and 13 bases stayed unmatched. The CDR3 spans 19 residues. Germline CDR1 and CDR2: SGHVS and FQNEAQ. The CDR3 loop is CASSWGLAGFGFSSYEQYF. In DNA, the CDR3 is TGTGCCAGCAGCTGGGGACTAGCGGGTTTCGGATTCAGCTCCTACGAGCAGTACTTC.

The chain uses TRBV5-5 and TRBJ1-6; 7 bases line up with TRBD1. Germline CDR1 reads SGHKS; CDR2 reads YYEKEE (reference sequence). This CDR3 is 15 amino acids long. J lost 7 bases, V lost 4 bases, and 8 bases had no gene match. Here the CDR3 reads CASSTYGTENSPLHF. Written as DNA, the CDR3 is TGTGCCAGCAGCACATACGGGACAGAAAATTCACCCCTCCACTTT.

The chain joins TRBV29-1 to TRBJ1-1; D is ambiguous. The CDR3 consists of 14 residues. CDR1 is SQVTM and CDR2 is ANQGSEA in the germline V gene. The CDR3 spells CSASEGGPLVEAFF. The CDR3 bases are TGCAGTGCCTCCGAGGGCGGACCGCTCGTGGAAGCTTTCTTT.

Relative to its sample, this clone is medium-sized. This chain connects TRBV2 to TRBJ2-7, with TRBD2 matching over 8 bases. Losses at the gene ends were 6 bases for V and 2 bases for J; bases not matched to a gene: 3. The CDR3 sequence is 13 residues long. Germline loops: CDR1 SNHLY, CDR2 FYNNEI. As DNA, the CDR3 is TGTGCCAGCAGGGGACTAGGTCCCTACGAGCAGTACTTC. The encoded protein is CASRGLGPYEQYF.

The chain combines TRBV9 with TRBJ2-7, with D perhaps matching TRBD1 (5 bases). The CDR3 consists of 14 residues. Trimming removed 0 bases at V and 5 bases at J, with 12 bases between. Germline CDR1 reads SGDLS; CDR2 reads YYNGEE. The CDR3 sequence is CASSVGQGIHEQYF. The CDR3 region has the DNA TGTGCCAGCAGCGTAGGTCAGGGTATCCACGAGCAGTACTTC.

This chain connects TRBV6-2 or TRBV6-3 to TRBJ1-5; D might be TRBD1 (6 bases). The CDR3 runs to 14 residues. V gave up 4 bases and J gave up 4 bases, with 11 bases separating them. Germline CDR1 reads MNHEY; CDR2 reads SVGEGT. The CDR3 bases are TGTGCCAGCAGTTCTGGGGGCGGGAATCAGCCCCAGCATTTT. Amino acids: CASSSGGGNQPQHF.

This rearrangement joins TRBV5-4 to TRBJ1-6; D might be TRBD1 (6 bases). CDR1 SGHNT and CDR2 YYREEE come from the germline V gene (reference sequence). Between the trimmed V and J ends, which lost 3 bases and 7 bases, there was a span of 11 bases. CDR3 size: 14 residues. The CDR3 DNA sequence: TGTGCCAGCAGCTCCTGGACAGAAAATTCACCCCTCCACTTT. Its protein is CASSSWTENSPLHF.

V usage is TRBV2 and J usage is TRBJ2-5, with D possibly TRBD1 on 5 matching bases. The CDR3 is 16 amino acids. Trimming pared 4 bases from V and 5 bases from J, leaving 20 bases between. Germline values: CDR1 SNHLY, CDR2 FYNNEI. The CDR3 is CASSVLMQGLGETQYF. The CDR3 coding sequence is TGTGCCAGCAGTGTTCTCATGCAGGGTCTAGGGGAGACCCAGTACTTC.

This clone was seen a few times. The rearrangement links TRBV28 to TRBJ2-7; no definite D call. The CDR3 is 11 residues long. Germline-derived CDR1 and CDR2 are MDHEN and SYDVKM. The CDR3: CASGESYEQYF. DNA of the CDR3: TGTGCATCCGGAGAATCCTACGAGCAGTACTTC.

The chain carries TRBV9 and TRBJ2-5; D gene ambiguous. Trimming removed 0 bases at V and 1 base at J, with 4 bases between. Looked up from germline, CDR1 is SGDLS and CDR2 is YYNGEE. The CDR3 runs 13 residues. For the CDR3, the DNA is TGTGCCAGCAGCGTAGCTTCCCAAGAGACCCAGTACTTC. The encoded protein is CASSVASQETQYF.

This clone was found once. The chain employs TRBV13 and TRBJ1-4; 7 nucleotides align to TRBD1. The CDR3 totals 16 residues. Germline trimming cut 5 bases from V and 5 bases from J; bases unmatched to any gene: 11. CDR1 PRHDT and CDR2 FYEKMQ come from the germline V gene (reference sequence). In DNA form, the CDR3 reads TGTGCCAGCAGCCGTTCGTCCGCAGGGGGAAATGAAAAACTGTTTTTT. Amino acid sequence: CASSRSSAGGNEKLFF.

The chain combines TRBV7-2 with TRBJ2-7, with D tentatively TRBD2 (6 bases). CDR1 and CDR2 (germline): SGHTA, FQGNSA. The CDR3 loop spans 16 amino acids. Trimming left V 5 bases short and J 2 bases short, with 19 bases between. The CDR3 DNA reads TGTGCCAGCAGCCCAAGTTCCGGGACTGTCACCTACGAGCAGTACTTC. Translation: CASSPSSGTVTYEQYF.

The chain joins TRBV28 to TRBJ1-5; D is possibly TRBD1 (6 bases). Trimming left V 10 bases short and J 2 bases short, with 12 bases between. Looked up from germline, CDR1 is MDHEN and CDR2 is SYDVKM. CDR3 size: 13 residues. The CDR3 DNA reads TGTGCCACAAGGGGGGGCGGCAATCAGCCCCAGCATTTT. As protein: CATRGGGNQPQHF.

The sample holds a few counts of this clone. The chain recombines TRBV20-1 with TRBJ2-7; weak D call: TRBD2 (6 bases). Germline-derived CDR1 and CDR2 are DFQATT and SNEGSKA (reference sequence). Trimming pared 3 bases from V and 0 bases from J, leaving 12 bases between. The CDR3 length is 14 residues. CDR3 DNA sequence: TGCAGTGCTAGTTCGGGAGCCCACTCCTACGAGCAGTACTTC. Amino acid sequence: CSASSGAHSYEQYF.

V usage is TRBV5-1 and J usage is TRBJ2-6, with D possibly being TRBD1 (6 bases). The V and J ends lost 2 bases and 1 base respectively, with 10 bases between them. The germline V gene has CDR1 SGHRS and CDR2 YFSETQ. The CDR3 totals 16 residues. The CDR3 sequence is CASSLGQTSGANVLTF. In DNA, the CDR3 is TGCGCCAGCAGCTTAGGACAGACTTCTGGGGCCAACGTCCTGACTTTC.

This sequence joins TRBV7-2 and TRBJ1-4; TRBD1 is a possible D gene (6 bases). Germline CDR1 and CDR2: SGHTA and FQGNSA. The CDR3 loop spans 13 amino acids. Trimming removed 5 bases at V and 11 bases at J, with 15 bases between. CDR3 protein: CASSQARRGKLFF. The DNA for the CDR3 is TGTGCCAGCAGCCAAGCTAGAAGGGGGAAACTGTTTTTT.

The gene calls are TRBV7-8 and TRBJ2-7; 11 positions match TRBD1. CDR1 is SGHVS and CDR2 is FQNEAQ in the germline V gene. The CDR3 covers 14 residues. V trimming: 5 bases; J trimming: 6 bases; junction bases outside the gene matches: 6. In DNA form, the CDR3 reads TGTGCCAGCAGCCCCCGGACAGGGGGCTCCGAGCAGTACTTC. Amino acids: CASSPRTGGSEQYF.

V gene TRBV29-1 combines with J gene TRBJ2-1; tentatively, D is TRBD1 (5 bases). The CDR3 runs to 12 residues. Trimming took off 5 bases at V and 6 bases at J, with 11 bases between the two ends. Germline V lookup: CDR1 SQVTM, CDR2 ANQGSEA. The CDR3 DNA sequence: TGCAGCGTTTCAACAGGAGTCAATGAGCAGTTCTTC. Translating gives CSVSTGVNEQFF.

The V call is TRBV6-2 or TRBV6-3, the J call TRBJ2-5; no clear D gene. Between the trimmed V and J ends, which lost 4 bases and 5 bases, there was a span of 5 bases. CDR1 and CDR2 (germline): MNHEY, SVGEGT. The CDR3 runs 11 residues. CDR3 in DNA: TGTGCCAGCAGTTCTAGGGAGACCCAGTACTTC. This codes for CASSSRETQYF.

The CDR3 region is CASSLTSGGAYEQYF. The CDR3 region has the DNA TGTGCCAGCAGCCTCACTAGCGGGGGAGCCTACGAGCAGTACTTC. V usage is TRBV7-9 and J usage is TRBJ2-7, with TRBD2 identical over 11 bases. Unmatched junction bases numbered 5, after V lost 5 bases and J lost 2 bases. Germline V gene sequence: CDR1 SEHNR, CDR2 FQNEAQ (reference sequence). The CDR3 is 15 amino acids.

This rearrangement joins TRBV6-4 to TRBJ1-2; 10 positions agree with TRBD1. V shed 0 bases and J 4 bases; nucleotides not matched to a gene: 5. CDR3 size: 16 residues. CDR1 is MRHNA, CDR2 SNTAGT, per germline. In nucleotides, the CDR3 is TGTGCCAGCAGTGACTCGACGACAGGGGGCGGCTATGGCTACACCTTC. Translating gives CASSDSTTGGGYGYTF.

This clone was counted a single time. V gene TRBV27 combines with J gene TRBJ2-1, with 12 bases that match TRBD2. Germline CDR1 MNHEY, CDR2 SMNVEV (reference sequence). With 5 bases clipped from V and 5 bases from J, the junction kept 10 bases outside the gene matches. The CDR3 spans 17 residues. The CDR3 DNA is TGTGCCAGCAGTCTAGCGGGAGGGCCTCGTTTAGACAATGAGCAGTTCTTC. Translation: CASSLAGGPRLDNEQFF.

The rearrangement uses TRBV2 and TRBJ2-7; 9 bases map to TRBD2. There are 14 residues in the CDR3. From germline, CDR1 is SNHLY and CDR2 FYNNEI. V trimming: 3 bases; J trimming: 7 bases; junction bases outside the gene matches: 7. CDR3: CASSEVAGAQEQYF. The CDR3 DNA reads as TGTGCCAGCAGTGAGGTAGCGGGAGCTCAGGAGCAGTACTTC.

The genes are TRBV24-1 and TRBJ2-2; 11 bases fit TRBD1. V was clipped by 5 bases and J by 6 bases; unmatched bases: 10. The CDR3 sequence is 17 residues long. In germline, CDR1 is KGHDR, CDR2 SFDVKD. CDR3 sequence: CATSGPEGTGGPGELFF. CDR3 in DNA: TGTGCCACCAGTGGCCCCGAGGGGACAGGGGGTCCCGGGGAGCTGTTTTTT.